Listed here are 30 T cell receptor beta chains from one sample, sequenced in a study of Ad26.COV2.S vaccination and SARS-CoV-2 variants. Repertoires were generated with immunoSEQ multiplex PCR, while TCRdb's copy carries only in-frame clones and drops some. Counted here are hundreds of thousands of clones, about nine tenths occurring once; the ten biggest clones make up roughly 3.1%. Treatment here: roughly 18 received Ad26.COV2.S at low or high dose, single or two shots; about 5 received placebo; per-sample allocation not given. Samples came from day 63 after the first vaccine or placebo injection. This specimen consisted of peripheral blood, obtained in a trial of Ad26.COV2.S vaccine versus placebo. These receptors were taken from a person between 18 and 60 years old who received the Ad26.COV2.S COVID-19 vaccine or a placebo.

The count of this clone is one. J is TRBJ2-1 and V is TRBV6-2 or TRBV6-3; either TRBD1 or TRBD2 may fit D (5 bases each). CDR1 is MNHEY and CDR2 is SVGEGT in the germline V gene. CDR3 length: 12 amino acids. Trimming cost V 5 bases and J 12 bases, with 14 bases left between them. The CDR3 here is CASSITGPVQFF. The CDR3 region has the DNA TGTGCCAGCAGTATAACGGGGCCGGTGCAGTTCTTC.

The chain carries TRBV9 and TRBJ1-4, with 7 bases fitting TRBD1. V lost 0 bases to trimming and J lost 2 bases; unmatched junction nucleotides: 4. This CDR3 comprises 16 residues. Germline lookup yields CDR1 SGDLS and CDR2 YYNGEE. The chain's CDR3 is CASSVAGGHTNEKLFF. The CDR3, as DNA: TGTGCCAGCAGCGTAGCAGGGGGGCATACTAATGAAAAACTGTTTTTT.

The chain couples TRBV3-1 (or the pseudogene TRBV3-2) to TRBJ1-5, with D unresolved. V lost 1 base and J lost 1, with 5 bases in between. Germline lookup yields CDR1 LGHDT and CDR2 YNNKEL (reference sequence). The CDR3 runs to 14 residues. CDR3 protein: CASSQARSNQPQHF. The CDR3 DNA sequence: TGTGCCAGCAGCCAAGCCCGCAGCAATCAGCCCCAGCATTTT.

The chain is built from TRBV19 and TRBJ2-1, with D hard to call. The V and J ends lost 3 bases and 0 bases respectively, with 6 bases between them. The CDR3 sequence is 14 residues long. From germline, CDR1 is LNHDA and CDR2 SQIVND (reference sequence). CDR3 loop: CASSISSSYNEQFF. The CDR3 DNA is TGTGCCAGTAGTATTTCGAGCTCCTACAATGAGCAGTTCTTC.

The genes are TRBV7-2 and TRBJ1-3; the D gene is possibly TRBD1 (5 bases). This CDR3 contains 15 residues. V shed 2 bases and J shed 3 bases, with 11 bases lying between them. In germline, CDR1 is SGHTA, CDR2 FQGNSA. CDR3 sequence (DNA): TGTGCCAGCAGCTTAATTGGGGGGTTTGGAAACACCATATATTTT. This translates into CASSLIGGFGNTIYF.

This sequence joins TRBV5-8 and TRBJ2-2; TRBD1 or TRBD2 may be the D gene (5 bases each). The CDR3 has 14 residues. V was cut by 10 bases and J by 0 bases, with 13 bases left in between. CDR1 SGHTS and CDR2 YDEGEE come from the germline V gene. The CDR3 bases are TGTGCCGCATGGGGGACCACGAACACCGGGGAGCTGTTTTTT. Translating gives CAAWGTTNTGELFF.

The gene calls are TRBV19 and TRBJ2-1; weak D call: TRBD2 (6 bases). CDR3 length: 15 residues. Germline lookup yields CDR1 LNHDA and CDR2 SQIVND (reference sequence). V was clipped by 4 bases and J by 5 bases, with 15 bases between them. The CDR3 DNA is TGTGCCAGTAGTAGTAAGGGAGGTCTTAACAATGAGCAGTTCTTC. The encoded protein is CASSSKGGLNNEQFF.

On this clone: The junction and the germline gene differ at one end; a read error may be behind it. V usage is TRBV6-2 or TRBV6-3 and J usage is TRBJ2-5; possible D gene TRBD2, 6 bases. The CDR3 totals 15 residues. CDR1 is MNHEY, CDR2 SVGEGT, per germline. CDR3 nucleotide sequence: TGTGCCAGCAGCTACTCATTTGGGGGAGGAGAGACCCAGTACTTC. This encodes CASSYSFGGGETQYF.

V is TRBV6-1 and J is TRBJ1-4; 7 nucleotides align to TRBD1. The V segment lost 2 bases and the J segment 3 bases; nucleotides outside the gene matches: 9. Germline CDR1 is MNHNS and CDR2 is SASEGT. The length of the CDR3 is 17 residues. In DNA form, the CDR3 reads TGTGCCAGCAGTGAATTTGAGGGGGCGGTGGCTAATGAAAAACTGTTTTTT. It translates to CASSEFEGAVANEKLFF.

The chain is built from TRBV7-8 and TRBJ2-1, with D unclear. Germline V gives CDR1 SGHVS, CDR2 FQNEAQ. The CDR3 runs 15 residues. V lost 1 base, J lost 4 bases, and 11 bases lay in between. CDR3 sequence reads: CASSLGAGYYNEQFF. CDR3 DNA sequence: TGTGCCAGCAGCTTAGGTGCCGGCTATTACAATGAGCAGTTCTTC.

This chain joins TRBV2 and TRBJ2-3; 11 bases line up with TRBD2. The CDR3 is made up of 15 amino acids. The V and J ends lost 8 bases and 8 bases, in that order; junction bases with no gene match: 12. Germline V lookup: CDR1 SNHLY, CDR2 FYNNEI. CDR3 amino acids: CASSSGGTSRSTQYF. The CDR3 nucleotides read TGTGCCAGCTCTAGCGGGGGGACCTCCAGGAGTACGCAGTATTTT.

This rearrangement joins TRBV3-1 (or the pseudogene TRBV3-2) to TRBJ1-2; tentatively, D is TRBD1 (6 bases). Trimming left V 2 bases short and J 7 bases short, with 8 bases between. Per the germline V gene, CDR1 is LGHDT and CDR2 is YNNKEL (reference sequence). This CDR3 is 12 amino acids long. The CDR3 loop reads CASSQPRGGYTF. The CDR3 coding sequence is TGTGCCAGCAGCCAACCCAGGGGTGGCTACACCTTC.

This chain uses TRBV18 with TRBJ1-4; 9 bases fit TRBD1. Trimming took 6 bases from V and 5 from J; bases not matched to a gene: 4. In germline, CDR1 is KGHSH, CDR2 LQKENI. This CDR3 contains 14 residues. The DNA for the CDR3 is TGTGCCAGCTCCCCAGGACAGGGGAATGAAAAACTGTTTTTT. As protein: CASSPGQGNEKLFF.

The chain carries TRBV5-4 and TRBJ2-3; D perhaps matches TRBD1 (5 bases). Germline assignment: CDR1 SGHNT and CDR2 YYREEE (reference sequence). V was trimmed by 0 bases and J by 3 bases, leaving 8 bases between them. This CDR3 spans 14 amino acids. The CDR3 is CASSLDRPTDTQYF. The CDR3 bases are TGTGCCAGCAGCTTGGACAGGCCGACAGATACGCAGTATTTT.

The V call is TRBV19, the J call TRBJ2-7; D is ambiguous. This CDR3 is built from 16 residues. Germline lookup yields CDR1 LNHDA and CDR2 SQIVND (reference sequence). Trimming left V 0 bases short and J 1 base short, with 13 bases between. In nucleotides, the CDR3 is TGTGCCAGTAGTATAGACCCTGAGACAAATTCCTACGAGCAGTACTTC. It translates to CASSIDPETNSYEQYF.

CDR3 in DNA: TGCGCCAGCACACTGGGACAGGGGGGACCTGAAGCTTTCTTT. This codes for CASTLGQGGPEAFF. The V and J genes are TRBV5-1 and TRBJ1-1; 11 bases are shared with TRBD1. The CDR3 covers 14 residues. The V gene's germline CDR1 is SGHRS and CDR2 YFSETQ. V dropped 6 bases and J dropped 6; count of bases not matched to a gene: 7. The whole variable domain, filled in from reference TRBV5-1 and TRBJ1-1, reads KAGVTQTPRYLIKTRGQQVTLSCSPISGHRSVSWYQQTPGQGLQFLFEYFSETQRNKGNFPGRFSGRQFSNSRSEMNVSTLELGDSALYLCASTLGQGGPEAFFGQGTRLTVV.

The chain is built from TRBV6-2 or TRBV6-3 and TRBJ1-5; no clear D. CDR3 length: 17 amino acids. Germline V lookup: CDR1 MNHEY, CDR2 SVGEGT. V was shortened by 6 bases and J by 2 bases, with 20 bases between the two germline ends. CDR3 coding DNA: TGTGCCAGCAGCCTCAACGCCGGGGTTGGAGGCAATCAGCCCCAGCATTTT. The encoded protein is CASSLNAGVGGNQPQHF.

This sequence joins TRBV7-6 and TRBJ2-1; 9 bases align to TRBD1. The CDR3 has 16 residues. V was pared by 5 bases and J by 1 base, with 6 bases of the junction left unmatched. The germline CDR1 and CDR2 sequences are SGHVS and FNYEAQ. The CDR3 protein is CASSRRGQGSYNEQFF. The DNA for the CDR3 is TGTGCCAGCAGCCGCCGGGGACAGGGATCCTACAATGAGCAGTTCTTC.

The chain employs TRBV4-3 and TRBJ1-6; D perhaps matches TRBD1 (6 bases). V was pared by 0 bases and J by 7 bases, with 10 bases between. Looked up from germline, CDR1 is LGHNA and CDR2 is YSLEER. This CDR3 comprises 15 residues. The CDR3 sequence: CASSQDRQGNSPLHF. CDR3 nucleotide sequence: TGCGCCAGCAGCCAAGATCGCCAGGGGAATTCACCCCTCCACTTT.

Remarks on this clone: The junction shows a germline mismatch at one end, possibly a read error. The rearrangement uses TRBV7-3 and TRBJ2-7; possibly TRBD1 for D (6 bases). This CDR3 contains 12 residues. Looked up from germline, CDR1 is SGHTA and CDR2 is FQGTGA. The CDR3 nucleotides are TGTGCCAGCAGCTCCCCCCCGGGACACATCCACTTC. Translated, it gives CASSSPPGHIHF.

The chain carries TRBV4-1 and TRBJ1-5; 7 bases match TRBD1. The CDR3 has 18 residues. CDR1 and CDR2 (germline): MGHRA, YSYEKL. The V gene end was trimmed by 2 bases and the J gene end by 4 bases; junction bases not matched to a gene: 14. The DNA for the CDR3 is TGCGCCAGCAGCCAAACGCTGCTACCCGGGACAGCTAATCAGCCCCAGCATTTT. Residues: CASSQTLLPGTANQPQHF.

The chain joins TRBV15 to TRBJ1-1; 7 positions agree with TRBD1. Germline loops: CDR1 LNHNV, CDR2 YYDKDF (reference sequence). This CDR3 has 15 amino acids. Germline trimming cut 3 bases from V and 4 bases from J; bases unmatched to any gene: 8. CDR3: CATSSLTGPGTEAFF. CDR3 coding DNA: TGTGCCACCAGCAGCCTGACAGGGCCGGGCACTGAAGCTTTCTTT.

The chain links TRBV10-1 to TRBJ2-3, with 9 bases lining up with TRBD1. This CDR3 has 14 amino acids. The germline gives CDR1 WNHNN, CDR2 SYGVQD (reference sequence). The ends lost 4 bases at V and 4 bases at J; junction bases unmatched: 3. The CDR3 region is CASSGTGAPDTQYF. DNA of the CDR3: TGCGCCAGCAGTGGGACAGGGGCACCAGATACGCAGTATTTT.

This chain uses TRBV29-1 with TRBJ2-2, with D unclear. Germline values: CDR1 SQVTM, CDR2 ANQGSEA. V gave up 6 bases and J gave up 4 bases, with 12 bases separating them. The CDR3 totals 13 residues. The CDR3 DNA is TGCAGCGTCCGGCTTGGGTTCACCGGGGAGCTGTTTTTT. The encoded protein is CSVRLGFTGELFF.

This chain links TRBV12-3 or TRBV12-4 with TRBJ2-1, with no clear D. V was trimmed by 9 bases and J by 10 bases, leaving 10 bases between them. This CDR3 comprises 10 residues. In DNA, the CDR3 is TGTGCCAGGAGGACCTTCGAGCAGTTCTTC. This translates into CARRTFEQFF.

The chain carries TRBV29-1 and TRBJ2-7; 8 bases align to TRBD1. Looked up from germline, CDR1 is SQVTM and CDR2 is ANQGSEA. This CDR3 spans 13 amino acids. J lost 3 bases, V lost 4 bases, and 5 bases had no gene match. The DNA of the CDR3 is TGCAGCGTTGCGGGACAGGTCCACTACGAGCAGTACTTC. Translation gives CSVAGQVHYEQYF.

The CDR3 spells CASSVAMGINEQFF. CDR3 bases: TGTGCCAGCAGCGTAGCTATGGGAATCAATGAGCAGTTCTTC. This chain uses TRBV9 with TRBJ2-1; D is uncertain. The V gene lost 0 bases and the J gene lost 6 bases, with 10 bases spanning the gap. The CDR3 consists of 14 residues. CDR1 is SGDLS and CDR2 is YYNGEE in the germline V gene.

The chain couples TRBV7-6 to TRBJ2-1; tentatively, D is TRBD2 (7 bases). This CDR3 comprises 16 residues. Germline lookup yields CDR1 SGHVS and CDR2 FNYEAQ. V lost 5 bases, J lost 7 bases, and 21 bases lay in between. CDR3 sequence: CASSPTGRDSRNEQFF. CDR3 coding DNA: TGTGCCAGCAGCCCAACAGGGAGGGACTCACGGAATGAGCAGTTCTTC.

The chain joins TRBV5-1 to TRBJ2-2; D is possibly TRBD1 (7 bases). The CDR3 runs 15 residues. CDR1 and CDR2 (germline): SGHRS, YFSETQ. V lost 4 bases to trimming and J lost 3 bases, with 13 bases between them. CDR3 nucleotides: TGCGCCAGCAGCGAGGAGGGGGCGGACACCGGGGAGCTGTTTTTT. The encoded protein is CASSEEGADTGELFF.

This clone was counted a few times. The CDR3 sequence: CASSWGTDQPQHF. The CDR3 DNA reads as TGTGCCAGTAGTTGGGGGACAGATCAGCCCCAGCATTTT. This chain links TRBV19 with TRBJ1-5, with 7 nucleotides matching TRBD1. V lost 5 bases to trimming and J lost 5 bases; unmatched junction nucleotides: 3. In germline, CDR1 is LNHDA, CDR2 SQIVND (reference sequence). This CDR3 has 13 amino acids.